This T cell receptor beta chain was sequenced for a study of blood T cells in healthy people across ages. Through a sample-barcoded 5' primer and a J-beta primer mix, a second PCR was run for roughly 6 to 11 cycles. MiXCR, applied by TCRdb to the 5' RACE reads, yields one record per CDR3 protein. In the table there are fewer than 1,200,000 distinct CDR3 sequences, about 23% of which are singletons. CDR3 size: 13 residues. Germline CDR1 reads MNHNS; CDR2 reads SASEGT. V dropped 1 base and J dropped 4 bases, with 7 bases sitting between them. In addition, the sample was reused for a study of T cells of mothers and their children.

The TCR was taken from a girl aged 2 to 10 in good health. The gene calls are TRBV6-1 and TRBJ2-5, with a tentative D call TRBD1 (6 bases). Sequencing was done on a sample of blood. The CDR3 region is CASSEGRGETQYF. The CDR3 DNA is TGTGCCAGCAGTGAAGGCAGGGGAGAGACCCAGTACTTC.